This T cell receptor (beta chain) was recorded in a study of cytomegalovirus exposure and HLA in healthy donors. The study ran its PCR with 60 Vbeta and 13 Jbeta primers. Original methodology: Around 9.9 million shared chains were among the roughly 80 million unique TCR beta chains that a later analysis counted. Here immunoSEQ multiplex PCR was the method, and the copy in TCRdb shows in-frame clones only, minus some. For V, J and clone size, that table is used; D and trimming come from the DNA. The sample has 87,000 or so clones; 7.5% to 8.5% are singletons. J gave up 6 bases and V 2 bases, and 3 bases lay outside the gene matches. The germline V gene encodes CDR1 SGHTA and CDR2 FQGTGA. This CDR3 region has 14 residues. Study outcomes and limitations: Several of the most significant clusters appeared, in a later analysis, to be linked to common viral pathogens. For most subjects, TCR beta sequences were reported to predict HLA-A and HLA-B alleles with accuracy. Reportedly, cytomegalovirus status was diagnosed with high sensitivity and specificity.

About this clone: As yet, its antigen is unknown.

The TCR was taken from a man aged 45 to 65 in good health and CMV-seronegative. The sequenced sample consisted of PBMCs. V is TRBV7-3 and J is TRBJ2-4, with TRBD1 matching over 8 bases. For the CDR3, the DNA is TGTGCCAGCAGCTTAGGGCAGGGGGCAAACATTCAGTACTTC. Protein sequence: CASSLGQGANIQYF. Full variable domain (remainder filled in from reference TRBV7-3 and TRBJ2-4): GAGVSQTPSNKVTEKGKYVELRCDPISGHTALYWYRQSLGQGPEFLIYFQGTGAADDSGLPNDRFFAVRPEGSVSTLKIQRTERGDSAVYLCASSLGQGANIQYFGAGTRLSVL.